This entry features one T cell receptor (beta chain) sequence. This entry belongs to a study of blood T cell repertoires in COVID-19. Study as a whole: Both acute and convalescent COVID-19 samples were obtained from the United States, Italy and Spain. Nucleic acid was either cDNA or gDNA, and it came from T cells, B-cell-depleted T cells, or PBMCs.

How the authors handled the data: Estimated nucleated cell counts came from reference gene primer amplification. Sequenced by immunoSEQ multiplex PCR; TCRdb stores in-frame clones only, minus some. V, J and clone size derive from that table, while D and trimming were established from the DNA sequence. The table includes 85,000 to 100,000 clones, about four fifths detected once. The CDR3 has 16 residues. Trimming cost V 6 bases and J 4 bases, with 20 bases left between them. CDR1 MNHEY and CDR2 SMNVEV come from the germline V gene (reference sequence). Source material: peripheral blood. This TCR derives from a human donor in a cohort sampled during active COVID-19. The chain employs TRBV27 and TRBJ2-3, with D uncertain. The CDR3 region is CASSPTRYLSPDTQYF. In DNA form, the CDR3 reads TGTGCCAGCAGCCCTACCCGCTACCTTAGCCCAGATACGCAGTATTTT.